This T cell receptor (beta chain) appears in the sequencing data of a study of blood T cell repertoires in COVID-19. Libraries were prepared by immunoSEQ multiplex PCR; TCRdb keeps only in-frame clonotypes and omits some of them. Among 250,000 to 350,000 clones, more than 70% were seen once, and the ten largest hold roughly 6.7%. With V trimmed by 4 bases and J by 11 bases, 7 bases remained unmatched. The CDR3 is 14 amino acids. Germline V gives CDR1 MGHDK, CDR2 SYGVNS. Sequenced: peripheral blood. The clonotype comes from a young man who had recovered from COVID-19. The chain links TRBV25-1 to TRBJ1-6; 8 bases line up with TRBD1. For the CDR3, the DNA is TGTGCCAGCAGTGCCCCGGACAGGGCTACACCCCTCCACTTT. As protein: CASSAPDRATPLHF.